This is a list of T cell receptor beta chains from one sample in a study of radiotherapy plus CTLA-4 blockade in lung cancer. Profiled with immunoSEQ multiplex PCR; TCRdb holds only in-frame clones, not every one. The table includes about 97,000 clones, approximately 74% detected once. This specimen was peripheral blood, taken from a patient treated with radiotherapy plus ipilimumab. These receptors originate from a human donor with non-small cell lung cancer who had a partial response to radiotherapy plus ipilimumab. Some clones in this sample may be carry-over from other donors' samples. Both conserved end residues are part of each CDR3. D genes are given only for firm matches. Not all rows give a size; the values are once, few, many and, for expanded clones, a class.

j_call d_call v_call clone_size cdr3_nt cdr3_aa
TRBJ2-7 TRBD1 TRBV18 - TGTGCCAGCTCAAAAAAGAGGGGTTGGGACAGGGACCCCCCCCAGCCTTACGAGCAGTACTTC CASSKKRGWDRDPPQPYEQYF
TRBJ2-7 - TRBV5-8 - TGTGCCAGCAGCAGTAGACAGCCCATCTACCACGAGCAGTACTTC CASSSRQPIYHEQYF
TRBJ2-7 TRBD2 TRBV7-2 - TGTGCCAGCAGCAGACTAGCGGGATCCAACGAGCAGTACTTC CASSRLAGSNEQYF
TRBJ2-5 - TRBV29-1 once TGCAGCGTAAAGCGGGCCTCGGTCGGGGAGACCCAGTACTTC CSVKRASVGETQYF
TRBJ2-5 - TRBV20-1 - TGCAGTGCTCTCAGTCAAGAGACCCAGTACTTC CSALSQETQYF
TRBJ2-2 - TRBV6-5 - TGTGCCAGCAGTTTTATACTAACCGGGGAGCTGTTTTTT CASSFILTGELFF
TRBJ1-5 - TRBV6-1 few TGTGCCAGCAGTGAATCCCAGGGGTGGAATCAGCCCCAGCATTTT CASSESQGWNQPQHF
TRBJ2-3 - TRBV28 - TGTGCCAGCAGCCCACCCCGGATGGGGCCAGATACGCAGTATTTT CASSPPRMGPDTQYF
TRBJ2-7 TRBD2 TRBV7-8 - TGTGCCAGCAGCTTAGCTGTAGGACTAGCGCGTACGATTTCCTACGAGCAGTACTTC CASSLAVGLARTISYEQYF
TRBJ1-5 TRBD1 TRBV6-1 - TGTGCCAGCAGTTTAACGGACAGGGTGGCTCAGCCCCAGCATTTT CASSLTDRVAQPQHF
TRBJ2-7 - TRBV6-1 - TGTGCCAGCAGTGATTGGGGACTGGGCTACGAGCAGTACTTC CASSDWGLGYEQYF
TRBJ2-1 TRBD2 TRBV27 once TGTGCCAGCAGACCTAGCGGGAGGGCCAATGAGCAGTTCTTC CASRPSGRANEQFF
TRBJ2-3 - TRBV7-2 - TGTGCCAGCAGCTTAGGCCTAAGCACAGATACGCAGTATTTT CASSLGLSTDTQYF
TRBJ2-7 - TRBV6-5 - TGTGCCAGCAGTGAGGCCTCACAGGGCCACGAGCAGTACTTC CASSEASQGHEQYF
TRBJ2-1 TRBD2 TRBV7-6 - TGTGCCAGCAGCACCGGACTAGCCGGTGAGCAGTTCTTC CASSTGLAGEQFF
TRBJ1-3 TRBD1 TRBV29-1 - TGCAGCGTGGACAGCGACAGGGCTGGAAACACCATATATTTT CSVDSDRAGNTIYF
TRBJ1-4 - TRBV29-1 - TGCAGCGCTGGGTTACAGGGAACTAATGAAAAACTGTTTTTT CSAGLQGTNEKLFF
TRBJ1-4 - TRBV7-9 once TGTGCCATCGGGGGGAGCGGTAATGAAAAACTGTTTTTT CAIGGSGNEKLFF
TRBJ2-1 TRBD2 TRBV10-3 once TGTGCCATCAGAGAGGGGGTAGCGGGACTCAATGAGCAGTTCTTC CAIREGVAGLNEQFF
TRBJ1-5 - TRBV28 - TGTGCCGCGGGGAGGACCCAGCATTTT CAAGRTQHF
TRBJ2-5 - TRBV5-1 few TGCGCCAGCAGCTTGGGTTTTGGGCCGGTAGAGACCCAGTACTTC CASSLGFGPVETQYF
TRBJ2-5 TRBD2 TRBV6-5 - TGTGCCAGCAGTTACCGGCGGGGGGCAGTACAAGAGACCCAGTACTTC CASSYRRGAVQETQYF
TRBJ1-5 - TRBV19 - TGTGCCAGTAGTTTCCTCCCCGGACAACGCAATCAGCCCCAGCATTTT CASSFLPGQRNQPQHF
TRBJ1-2 - TRBV6-1 - TGTGCCAGCAGTGAAGGAAGGAGGGGCTACACCTTC CASSEGRRGYTF
TRBJ2-1 TRBD2 TRBV4-2 - TGTGCCAGCAGCCAAGATAAGCGGGGGGCACACAATGAGCAGTTCTTC CASSQDKRGAHNEQFF
TRBJ2-2 - TRBV18 - TGTGCCAGCTCACCCCAGGAACCGAACACCGGGGAGCTGTTTTTT CASSPQEPNTGELFF
TRBJ1-2 - TRBV20-1 - TGCAGTGCTAGCTACAGGGTGGACTACACCTTC CSASYRVDYTF
TRBJ2-7 - TRBV28 - TGTGCCAGCAGTCTTACGGGGTACGAGCAGTACTTC CASSLTGYEQYF
TRBJ2-1 TRBD1 TRBV25-1 once TGTGCCAGCAGCCAAGGGACAGCCTCCTACAATGAGCAGTTCTTC CASSQGTASYNEQFF
TRBJ1-5 - TRBV28 once TGTGCCAGCAGTTTCGTGACAGGCGGCGATCAGCCCCAGCATTTT CASSFVTGGDQPQHF
TRBJ1-3 TRBD1 TRBV18 few TGTGCCAGCTCACCATCGACAGGGATGGTAGGAAACACCATATATTTT CASSPSTGMVGNTIYF
TRBJ1-2 - TRBV5-6 - TGTGCCAGCAGCTTTGCGGGACGCGGCTACACCTTC CASSFAGRGYTF
TRBJ1-5 TRBD1 TRBV19 - TGTGCCAGTAGTAGTTCGGTGGGCAGGGGGGCTTGGAGCAATCAGCCCCAGCATTTT CASSSSVGRGAWSNQPQHF
TRBJ2-3 - TRBV27 - TGTGCCAGCAGTTTGTCTACAGGGAACGCAGATACGCAGTATTTT CASSLSTGNADTQYF
TRBJ1-1 - TRBV28 - TGTGCCAGCAGTTTAGGGTGGGCTTTGAACACTGAAGCTTTCTTT CASSLGWALNTEAFF
TRBJ2-7 TRBD2 TRBV7-8 - TGTGCCAGCAGCGCGATGGGGACTAGCGGGGGCCCATCCTACGAGCAGTACTTC CASSAMGTSGGPSYEQYF
TRBJ2-5 - TRBV7-9 - TGTGCCAGCAGCTCGAGCCGGGAACAAGAGACCCAGTACTTC CASSSSREQETQYF
TRBJ2-1 - TRBV18 - TGTGCCAGCTCACCAAGCCGGAATGAGCAGTTCTTC CASSPSRNEQFF
TRBJ1-2 - TRBV19 - TGTGCCAGTAGTCCGTACCGGAGGGCTAACTATGGCTACACCTTC CASSPYRRANYGYTF
TRBJ2-6 TRBD2 TRBV5-5 few TGTGCCAGCAGCCCCTTCGGGGGGGCCTCTGGGGCCAACGTCCTGACTTTC CASSPFGGASGANVLTF
TRBJ2-1 - TRBV7-9 - TGTGCCAGCAGCCCGTGGGGCAGCAATGAGCAGTTCTTC CASSPWGSNEQFF
TRBJ2-5 TRBD1 TRBV5-1 few TGCGCCAGCAGCGACCCGACAGGGGACCAAGAGACCCAGTACTTC CASSDPTGDQETQYF
TRBJ1-5 TRBD1 TRBV5-1 - TGCGCCAGCAGCTTGTCGGGACAGGGAAGCAATCAGCCCCAGCATTTT CASSLSGQGSNQPQHF
TRBJ1-5 - TRBV28 once TGTGCCAGCAGTGTGACGGGGGACCGCAATCAGCCCCAGCATTTT CASSVTGDRNQPQHF
TRBJ2-1 - TRBV5-5 few TGTGCCAGCAGCGGGGCTTTGATCAGCCACAATGAGCAGTTCTTC CASSGALISHNEQFF
TRBJ2-2 - TRBV6-5 - TGTGCCAGCAGTTCCGCGGGGGCAACCACTACCGGGGAGCTGTTTTTT CASSSAGATTTGELFF
TRBJ2-7 - TRBV7-6 few TGTGCCAGCAGCGTTAGAGGGGATAGCGGCGAGCAGTACTTC CASSVRGDSGEQYF
TRBJ2-1 - TRBV11-2 - TGTGCCAGCAGCTTAGTAGCCCTTGGCGGGCAGTTCTTC CASSLVALGGQFF
TRBJ1-1 TRBD1 TRBV7-9 - TGTGCCAGCAGTCAAGGACAGGGGGACTCTGAAGCTTTCTTT CASSQGQGDSEAFF
TRBJ2-5 - TRBV19 - TGTGCCAGTAGACCCAGGGGTAAGGAGACCCAGTACTTC CASRPRGKETQYF
TRBJ1-1 - TRBV5-5 - TGTGCCAGCAGCTTGAAACAGCAGAACACTGAAGCTTTCTTT CASSLKQQNTEAFF
TRBJ2-7 TRBD1 TRBV18 once TGTGCCAGCTCAGCGGACAGGGTATATGGGTCCTACGAGCAGTACTTC CASSADRVYGSYEQYF
TRBJ1-2 - TRBV28 - TGTGCCAGCAGTGTACGGGTTAACTATGGCTACACCTTC CASSVRVNYGYTF